One sample yielded the 3 T cell receptor beta chains listed below, sequenced in a study of Tregs in tolerant kidney transplant recipients. Sequenced by immunoSEQ multiplex PCR; TCRdb stores in-frame clones only, minus some. Altogether some 90,000 clones are present, about 92% being singletons, with the ten largest covering roughly 5%. What was sequenced was CD8+ T cells from blood. The receptors stem from a human donor in good health.

This chain joins TRBV7-9 and TRBJ2-7; D is perhaps TRBD2 (6 bases). In germline, CDR1 is SEHNR, CDR2 FQNEAQ (reference sequence). Trimming took 5 bases from V and 6 from J, leaving 8 bases between them. This CDR3 is 11 amino acids long. The DNA of the CDR3 is TGTGCCAGCAGCCCACTAGCCGAGCAGTACTTC. As protein: CASSPLAEQYF.

The chain carries TRBV6-5 and TRBJ1-6; unclear D gene. The ends were cut back, 5 bases at V and 7 bases at J, with 15 bases in the middle. The germline V gene has CDR1 MNHEY and CDR2 SVGAGI. The CDR3 runs to 15 residues. CDR3 in DNA: TGTGCCAGCAGTAGGCCGGGAGAGCGAAATTCACCCCTCCACTTT. Translation: CASSRPGERNSPLHF.

V is TRBV4-2 and J is TRBJ1-1, with D maybe TRBD1 (6 bases). The CDR3 consists of 12 residues. Germline V gene lookup returns CDR1 LGHNA and CDR2 YNFKEQ. The ends were cut back, 7 bases at V and 7 bases at J, with 13 bases in the middle. The CDR3 DNA is TGTGCCAGCACCTTCGGGGGCGGTGAAGCTTTCTTT. Translating it yields CASTFGGGEAFF.